This record covers a single T cell receptor (beta chain). Its antigen remains unidentified. This CDR3 is built from 13 residues. Trimming left V 4 bases short and J 5 bases short, with 11 bases between. This entry is derived from a study of T-cell memory formation after mild COVID-19. Using its own MiXCR run on the 5' RACE reads, TCRdb lists one record per CDR3 protein. The profile shows roughly 300,000 distinct CDR3 sequences, over 7% of them singletons. Study-level findings and limits: Pre-infection memory showed some responding clones, and this suggested that cross-reactive memory joined.

Sequencing was carried out using PBMCs or a T cell subset sorted from them (not recorded which). The TCR comes from a man aged 18 to 29 who had mild COVID-19 (a few samples of this study predate the infection). Cell type and time point are not known. This chain uses TRBV12-3 or TRBV12-4 with TRBJ2-5; tentatively, D is TRBD1 (6 bases). CDR3 protein: CASSWGRRETQYF. The CDR3 DNA reads TGTGCCAGCAGTTGGGGGCGCCGGGAGACCCAGTACTTC.